Below, 4 T cell receptor beta chains from the same sample are listed, as sequenced in a study of radiation and T cells in renal cell carcinoma (dated by TCRdb to 2018 to 2020). What this sample's time point label stands for: blood 2 weeks post-SBRT. This sample's treatment or condition label indicates: 15 Gy SBRT to primary tumor, nephrectomy 4 weeks later. The library was produced with the immunoSEQ multiplex PCR assay. In its TCRdb copy, this immuneACCESS table keeps in-frame sequences only and misses some clones. Where compared with another copy, unresolved V genes explain less than half of these, and the others have no known cause. The sample includes about 65,000 clones, with roughly 72% observed a single time. About 7% of the sample lies in the top ten. Sequences were derived from blood, sampled from a patient whose treatment included radiotherapy and nephrectomy. Receptors were obtained from a man in his fifties or sixties with renal cell carcinoma.

This clone appeared a few times. V usage is TRBV5-1 and J usage is TRBJ1-1; no clear D gene. CDR1 is SGHRS and CDR2 is YFSETQ in the germline V gene. This CDR3 spans 14 amino acids. V lost 4 bases, J lost 5 bases, and 15 bases lay in between. The CDR3: CASSPDGIRTEAFF. CDR3 DNA: TGCGCCAGCAGCCCGGACGGAATAAGGACTGAAGCTTTCTTT.

This clone was detected once. The chain is built from TRBV29-1 and TRBJ2-1; TRBD1 is a possible D gene (7 bases). Germline CDR1 and CDR2: SQVTM and ANQGSEA. Trimming removed 5 bases at V and 13 bases at J, with 18 bases between. The CDR3 is 12 residues long. Here the CDR3 reads CSVRSPQGGQFF. The CDR3 DNA is TGCAGCGTTCGCAGCCCCCAGGGGGGCCAGTTCTTC.

The genes are TRBV19 and TRBJ1-2; D gene ambiguous. CDR3 length equals 12 residues. With 6 bases removed from V and 4 bases from J, the gap between germline ends came to 9 bases. Germline V gives CDR1 LNHDA, CDR2 SQIVND (reference sequence). Here the CDR3 reads CASRVGVYGYTF. The DNA of the CDR3 is TGTGCCAGTAGGGTGGGAGTCTATGGCTACACCTTC.

The chain employs TRBV9 and TRBJ1-1, with D tentatively TRBD1 (5 bases). The CDR3 length is 16 residues. Germline lookup yields CDR1 SGDLS and CDR2 YYNGEE. Trimming took off 0 bases at V and 3 bases at J, with 15 bases between the two ends. This CDR3 is CASSVGGEGVDTEAFF. CDR3 DNA: TGTGCCAGCAGCGTAGGAGGTGAAGGGGTTGACACTGAAGCTTTCTTT.